The 14 T cell receptor beta chains below all came from one sample that was sequenced in a study of T cells in Graves' hyperthyroidism and ophthalmopathy. Amplification of TCR beta CDR3 regions used RNA as the template. With the HTBI primer set, the TCR CDR3 went through a first round of RT-PCR. From the multiplex PCR reads, TCRdb called clonotypes with MiXCR, one entry per CDR3 protein. The sample records 700,000 or so distinct CDR3 sequences, roughly 15% being singletons. The sequenced sample consisted of blood. The source is a woman between 50 and 59 years old with Graves' ophthalmopathy.

At least ten counts were recorded for this clonotype. The chain has TRBV4-1 and TRBJ2-3; 9 nucleotides agree with TRBD2. This CDR3 is built from 14 residues. With V trimmed by 4 bases and J by 4 bases, 3 bases remained unmatched. Germline CDR1 MGHRA, CDR2 YSYEKL. This CDR3 is CASSPKREADTQYF. The DNA for the CDR3 is TGCGCCAGCAGCCCTAAGCGGGAGGCAGATACGCAGTATTTT.

This clonotype was counted a few times. The V call is TRBV6-1, the J call TRBJ1-3; D is undetermined. CDR1 and CDR2 from the germline V gene are MNHNS and SASEGT. The V end lost 5 bases, the J end lost 0 bases, and 14 bases lay between the germline ends. The CDR3 is made up of 16 amino acids. The CDR3 DNA follows: TGTGCCAGCAGTCCCCTCCCCGGGAGCTCTGGAAACACCATATATTTT. Encoded protein: CASSPLPGSSGNTIYF.

A remark on this clonotype: Since a much larger clone is just one base distant, this may be a read error. The J gene is TRBJ2-2, the V gene TRBV11-2, with TRBD2 identical over 7 bases. The CDR3 has 16 residues. Germline CDR1 SGHAT, CDR2 FQNNGV. CDR3 amino acids: CASSRPLAENTGEPFF. The CDR3 DNA reads TGTGCCAGCAGCCGACCGCTAGCGGAGAACACCGGGGAGCCGTTTTTT.

The chain combines TRBV9 with TRBJ2-1, with TRBD2 matching over 12 bases. The V gene's germline CDR1 is SGDLS and CDR2 YYNGEE. The CDR3 consists of 19 residues. Germline trimming cut 4 bases from V and 1 base from J; bases unmatched to any gene: 12. The CDR3 protein is CASSITGTSGLPSYNEQFF. The CDR3 bases are TGTGCCAGCAGCATAACCGGGACTAGCGGGCTTCCATCCTACAATGAGCAGTTCTTC.

This clonotype has at least ten counts. The chain recombines TRBV10-2 with TRBJ1-4, with D perhaps matching TRBD1 (5 bases). V lost 3 bases to trimming and J lost 10 bases, with 15 bases between them. Germline loops: CDR1 WSHSY, CDR2 SAAADI. The CDR3 runs 14 residues. The CDR3 loop reads CASSDGRGGGKLFF. The CDR3, as DNA: TGCGCCAGCAGTGACGGCCGAGGTGGGGGAAAACTGTTTTTT.

This clonotype was seen repeatedly, ten times or more. The V gene is TRBV2, the J gene TRBJ1-5; D possibly corresponds to TRBD1 (6 bases). This CDR3 is built from 16 residues. From germline, CDR1 is SNHLY and CDR2 FYNNEI. Trimming took 4 bases from V and 2 from J, leaving 15 bases between them. The CDR3 DNA is TGTGCCAGCAGTGGTTTAGGGGGGCGAGGCAATCAGCCCCAGCATTTT. Residues: CASSGLGGRGNQPQHF.

As concerns this clonotype: A single base separates this from a much larger clone, so it may be a read error. The CDR3 sequence is CASSLSQDVYNEQFF. CDR3 DNA: TGTGCCAGCAGCTTATCTCAGGACGTTTACAATGAGCAGTTCTTC. The chain employs TRBV7-3 and TRBJ2-1, with D uncertain. Germline CDR1 SGHTA, CDR2 FQGTGA. V shed 2 bases and J shed 4 bases, with 12 bases lying between them. The CDR3 is made up of 15 amino acids.

This clonotype has ten or more counts. J is TRBJ2-7 and V is TRBV5-1; 9 bases fit TRBD1. The germline CDR1 and CDR2 sequences are SGHRS and YFSETQ. This CDR3 region has 15 residues. J gave up 5 bases and V 4 bases, and 10 bases lay outside the gene matches. In DNA form, the CDR3 reads TGCGCCAGCAGCACCCGGGACAGGGACGTCGACGAGCAGTACTTC. Its translation: CASSTRDRDVDEQYF. Looking up the rest from reference TRBV5-1 and TRBJ2-7 gives the full variable domain: KAGVTQTPRYLIKTRGQQVTLSCSPISGHRSVSWYQQTPGQGLQFLFEYFSETQRNKGNFPGRFSGRQFSNSRSEMNVSTLELGDSALYLCASSTRDRDVDEQYFGPGTRLTVT.

The V and J genes are TRBV5-1 and TRBJ1-4, with TRBD1 matching 8 bases. V was clipped by 0 bases and J by 7 bases; unmatched bases: 5. Germline V gene data show CDR1 as SGHRS and CDR2 as YFSETQ. The CDR3 is 15 amino acids. For the CDR3, the DNA is TGCGCCAGCAGCTTGGGGACAGGGAGGGGTGAAAAACTGTTTTTT. Its protein product is CASSLGTGRGEKLFF.

The chain is built from TRBV25-1 and TRBJ2-2, with 7 bases identical to TRBD1. The CDR3 sequence is 16 residues long. The germline V gene has CDR1 MGHDK and CDR2 SYGVNS. The J segment lost 6 bases and the V segment lost 2 bases, leaving 9 bases of the junction unmatched. The CDR3 DNA is TGTGCCAGCAGTGAACTGGCCAGGGGGTTGTCCGGGGAGCTGTTTTTT. It is translated as CASSELARGLSGELFF.

This clonotype was detected many times. J is TRBJ1-1 and V is TRBV30, with a possible D match to TRBD1 (5 bases). V dropped 4 bases and J dropped 6 bases, with 12 bases sitting between them. Looked up from germline, CDR1 is GTSNPN and CDR2 is SVGIG (reference sequence). The CDR3 is 12 residues long. CDR3 coding DNA: TGTGCCTGGAATCAGGGAACAGCTGAAGCTTTCTTT. Amino acid sequence: CAWNQGTAEAFF.

This clonotype has just a few counts. The gene calls are TRBV28 and TRBJ1-1, with D uncertain. The V gene's germline CDR1 is MDHEN and CDR2 SYDVKM. Trimming took 1 base from V and 1 from J, leaving 4 bases between them. The CDR3 spans 13 residues. CDR3 protein: CASSLYANTEAFF. DNA of the CDR3: TGTGCCAGCAGTTTATACGCGAACACTGAAGCTTTCTTT.

This clonotype was recorded many times. The chain links TRBV3-1 to TRBJ2-7; 10 positions agree with TRBD2. This CDR3 has 15 amino acids. V trimming: 3 bases; J trimming: 1 base; junction bases outside the gene matches: 3. The V gene's germline CDR1 is LGHDT and CDR2 YNNKEL (reference sequence). CDR3 amino acids: CASSQGLATSYEQYF. For the CDR3, the DNA is TGTGCCAGCAGCCAGGGACTAGCGACATCCTACGAGCAGTACTTC.

There are a few counts of this clonotype. The chain recombines TRBV29-1 with TRBJ1-2, with D perhaps matching TRBD1 (5 bases). V shed 8 bases and J shed 7 bases, with 29 bases lying between them. Germline values: CDR1 SQVTM, CDR2 ANQGSEA. This CDR3 has 16 residues. CDR3 in DNA: TGCAGCTCATCTGGGGGGATTACCCCGTTCTTTGGTGGCTACACCTTC. This sequence encodes CSSSGGITPFFGGYTF.